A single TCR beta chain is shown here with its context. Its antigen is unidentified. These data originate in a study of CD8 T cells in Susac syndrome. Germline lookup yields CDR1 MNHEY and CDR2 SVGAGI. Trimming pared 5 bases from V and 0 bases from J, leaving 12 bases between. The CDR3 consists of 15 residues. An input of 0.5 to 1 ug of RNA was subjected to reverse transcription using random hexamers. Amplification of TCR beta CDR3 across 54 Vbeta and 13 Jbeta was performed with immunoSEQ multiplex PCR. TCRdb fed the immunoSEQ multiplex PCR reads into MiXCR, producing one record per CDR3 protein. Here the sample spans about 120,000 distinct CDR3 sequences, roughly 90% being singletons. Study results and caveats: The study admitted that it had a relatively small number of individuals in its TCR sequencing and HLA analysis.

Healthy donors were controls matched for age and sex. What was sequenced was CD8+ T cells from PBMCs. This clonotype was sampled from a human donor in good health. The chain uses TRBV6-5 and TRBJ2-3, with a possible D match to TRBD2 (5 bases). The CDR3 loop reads CASSQLDFSTDTQYF. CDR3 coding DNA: TGTGCCAGCAGTCAACTAGATTTTAGCACAGATACGCAGTATTTT.